A single sample is the source of the 26 T cell receptor beta chains below, sequenced in a study of blood T cell repertoires in COVID-19. The table came from immunoSEQ multiplex PCR; TCRdb's copy has only in-frame clones and leaves some out. The sample holds about 36,000 clones; around 74% are singletons and the top ten take 8% to 11%. The specimen sequenced was peripheral blood. The source of these receptors is a man aged 65 to 85 with COVID-19, enrolled during active disease.

This clone has only a few counts. The chain carries TRBV9 and TRBJ2-3; D might be TRBD1 (6 bases). The V end lost 3 bases, the J end lost 6 bases, and 14 bases lay between the germline ends. This CDR3 region has 14 residues. Germline V CDR1 and CDR2: SGDLS, YYNGEE. CDR3 nucleotides: TGTGCCAGCAGCGCCTCGACAGGTTTGGATACGCAGTATTTT. Translating it yields CASSASTGLDTQYF.

The sample holds a few counts of this clone. The chain joins TRBV6-4 to TRBJ1-5; possibly TRBD1 for D (6 bases). This CDR3 has 13 amino acids. Germline values: CDR1 MRHNA, CDR2 SNTAGT. V dropped 5 bases and J dropped 7 bases, with 12 bases sitting between them. CDR3 region: CASSSGGGQPQHF. The CDR3 DNA is TGTGCCAGCAGTTCAGGCGGGGGCCAGCCCCAGCATTTT.

V gene TRBV28 combines with J gene TRBJ1-3, with TRBD1 as a possible D gene (5 bases). This CDR3 contains 14 residues. V was trimmed by 11 bases and J by 0 bases, leaving 14 bases between them. CDR1 is MDHEN and CDR2 is SYDVKM in the germline V gene. The DNA of the CDR3 is TGTGCCGGGGGGGGAGGGAGCTCTGGAAACACCATATATTTT. Protein sequence: CAGGGGSSGNTIYF.

The chain carries TRBV27 and TRBJ1-2, with 10 nucleotides matching TRBD1. The germline gives CDR1 MNHEY, CDR2 SMNVEV (reference sequence). The CDR3 runs 15 residues. The ends lost 3 bases at V and 4 bases at J; junction bases unmatched: 5. CDR3 bases: TGTGCCAGCAGTTTGGACAGGGGGTCCCTCTATGGCTACACCTTC. Its translation: CASSLDRGSLYGYTF.

V and J are TRBV13 and TRBJ1-1, with D possibly TRBD1 on 5 matching bases. V dropped 1 base and J dropped 6 bases, with 9 bases sitting between them. The CDR3 has 13 amino acids. Germline-derived CDR1 and CDR2 are PRHDT and FYEKMQ (reference sequence). CDR3 DNA: TGTGCCAGCAGCTTAGCAGGGCAAGCTGAAGCTTTCTTT. Its translation is CASSLAGQAEAFF.

This chain connects TRBV27 to TRBJ1-5; a weak D match, TRBD1 (5 bases). Germline lookup yields CDR1 MNHEY and CDR2 SMNVEV (reference sequence). V lost 6 bases and J 6 bases, leaving 12 bases between the germline ends. This CDR3 is built from 13 residues. CDR3 residues: CASRRDWTQPQHF. CDR3 bases: TGTGCCAGCAGACGGGACTGGACTCAGCCCCAGCATTTT.

The chain links TRBV12-3 or TRBV12-4 to TRBJ1-2; the match to TRBD1 covers 8 bases. The CDR3 covers 13 residues. Losses at the gene ends were 4 bases for V and 7 bases for J; bases not matched to a gene: 5. The CDR3 DNA reads TGTGCCAGCAGTTCCTCCAGGGGGCTTGGCTACACCTTC. This encodes CASSSSRGLGYTF.

The J gene is TRBJ2-1, the V gene TRBV15; 11 bases fit TRBD1. V gave up 3 bases and J gave up 7 bases; unmatched junction bases: 5. CDR3 length: 15 residues. Per germline, CDR1 LNHNV and CDR2 YYDKDF (reference sequence). The CDR3 nucleotides are TGTGCCACCAGCAGCGGGACAGGGGGTCGGAATGAGCAGTTCTTC. Translated: CATSSGTGGRNEQFF.

The J gene is TRBJ2-1, the V gene TRBV5-1; 7 bases agree with TRBD2. Trimming removed 6 bases from V and 7 bases from J; junction bases left unmatched: 13. The CDR3 is 15 amino acids. Germline lookup yields CDR1 SGHRS and CDR2 YFSETQ. As DNA, the CDR3 is TGCGCCAGCAACATAGGGGCTAGCGGAACAAATGAGCAGTTCTTC. It yields the protein CASNIGASGTNEQFF. The variable domain in full, with the rest retrieved from reference TRBV5-1 and TRBJ2-1, is KAGVTQTPRYLIKTRGQQVTLSCSPISGHRSVSWYQQTPGQGLQFLFEYFSETQRNKGNFPGRFSGRQFSNSRSEMNVSTLELGDSALYLCASNIGASGTNEQFFGPGTRLTVL.

This clone is deemed medium-sized (0.01 to 0.1%). The sample carries other DNA sequences with the same CDR3. This chain uses TRBV5-1 with TRBJ2-2, with TRBD1 matching 9 bases. CDR3 size: 16 residues. V gave up 0 bases and J gave up 5 bases; unmatched junction bases: 5. CDR1 and CDR2 from the germline V gene are SGHRS and YFSETQ. CDR3 nucleotides: TGCGCCAGCAGCTTGGTACAGGGGGCTGATACCGGGGAGCTGTTTTTT. It specifies CASSLVQGADTGELFF.

This clone showed up just a few times. This chain joins TRBV5-5 and TRBJ2-7, with D possibly matching TRBD1 (5 bases). The CDR3 covers 16 residues. The V end was cut by 1 base, the J end by 3 bases, with 17 bases between. The germline CDR1 and CDR2 sequences are SGHKS and YYEKEE (reference sequence). Written as DNA, the CDR3 is TGTGCCAGCAGCTTGATTAGGGGTCTAAAAGACTACGAGCAGTACTTC. It encodes CASSLIRGLKDYEQYF.

The chain combines TRBV7-2 with TRBJ1-5, with D possibly TRBD1 on 5 matching bases. This CDR3 comprises 17 residues. CDR1 is SGHTA and CDR2 is FQGNSA in the germline V gene. V was pared by 2 bases and J by 1 base, with 15 bases between. The CDR3 is CASSLFGQGWSNQPQHF. In nucleotides, the CDR3 is TGTGCCAGCAGCTTATTCGGACAAGGGTGGAGCAATCAGCCCCAGCATTTT. Filled out from reference TRBV7-2 and TRBJ1-5, the complete variable domain reads GAGVSQSPSNKVTEKGKDVELRCDPISGHTALYWYRQSLGQGLEFLIYFQGNSAPDKSGLPSDRFSAERTGGSVSTLTIQRTQQEDSAVYLCASSLFGQGWSNQPQHFGDGTRLSIL.

The chain employs TRBV3-1 (or the pseudogene TRBV3-2) and TRBJ1-5; tentative D call: TRBD1 (5 bases). This CDR3 has 12 amino acids. Trimming removed 5 bases from V and 7 bases from J, with 9 bases in between. Germline V lookup: CDR1 LGHDT, CDR2 YNNKEL (reference sequence). The CDR3, as DNA: TGTGCCAGCAGCTACGGGGGACAGCCCCAGCATTTT. This codes for CASSYGGQPQHF.

The chain links TRBV7-2 to TRBJ2-1, with 13 bases matching TRBD2. CDR1 is SGHTA and CDR2 is FQGNSA in the germline V gene. V gave up 5 bases and J gave up 6 bases; unmatched junction bases: 10. The CDR3 extends over 17 amino acids. CDR3 sequence (DNA): TGTGCCAGCAGCGGACTAGCGGGAGTTTTCTATGGCAATGAGCAGTTCTTC. It translates to CASSGLAGVFYGNEQFF. Full variable domain (remainder filled in from reference TRBV7-2 and TRBJ2-1): GAGVSQSPSNKVTEKGKDVELRCDPISGHTALYWYRQSLGQGLEFLIYFQGNSAPDKSGLPSDRFSAERTGGSVSTLTIQRTQQEDSAVYLCASSGLAGVFYGNEQFFGPGTRLTVL.

The rearrangement uses TRBV5-1 and TRBJ2-7; possibly TRBD2 for D (5 bases). Per germline, CDR1 SGHRS and CDR2 YFSETQ. Trimming removed 0 bases from V and 1 base from J, with 8 bases in between. This CDR3 comprises 14 residues. This CDR3 is CASSLEAGSYEQYF. CDR3 sequence (DNA): TGCGCCAGCAGCTTGGAGGCGGGTTCCTACGAGCAGTACTTC.

This clone was seen a handful of times. This sequence joins TRBV10-3 and TRBJ2-1; possibly TRBD1 for D (5 bases). Germline CDR1 reads ENHRY; CDR2 reads SYGVKD. V was cut by 10 bases and J by 0 bases, with 10 bases left in between. The CDR3 has 13 amino acids. CDR3 sequence (DNA): TGTGCCACGAGGACAACCTCCTACAATGAGCAGTTCTTC. Amino acids: CATRTTSYNEQFF.

V and J are TRBV30 and TRBJ2-5; a weak D match, TRBD2 (6 bases). The CDR3 sequence is 14 residues long. The germline V gene has CDR1 GTSNPN and CDR2 SVGIG (reference sequence). V shed 2 bases and J shed 1 base, with 11 bases lying between them. The CDR3 DNA sequence: TGTGCCTGGAGTACCCCCGGGGGCCAAGAGACCCAGTACTTC. It encodes CAWSTPGGQETQYF.

This clone was detected a few times. This chain uses TRBV5-5 with TRBJ1-5; D gene ambiguous. The CDR3 is 15 residues long. Trimming removed 2 bases at V and 0 bases at J, with 9 bases between. Looked up from germline, CDR1 is SGHKS and CDR2 is YYEKEE (reference sequence). This chain's CDR3 is CASSFDDSSNQPQHF. The CDR3 DNA is TGTGCCAGCAGCTTTGATGATAGTAGCAATCAGCCCCAGCATTTT.

The rearrangement links TRBV11-2 to TRBJ2-3, with D possibly matching TRBD1 (5 bases). The CDR3 has 15 residues. Trimming shortened V by 3 bases and J by 0 bases, and 10 bases separated the two germline ends. Germline-derived CDR1 and CDR2 are SGHAT and FQNNGV. The CDR3 coding sequence is TGTGCCAGCAGCTTCCCAGGGTCTAGCACAGATACGCAGTATTTT. Translation gives CASSFPGSSTDTQYF.

V is TRBV6-6 and J is TRBJ2-5; 10 nucleotides align to TRBD1. CDR3 length: 13 residues. Germline lookup yields CDR1 MNHNY and CDR2 SVGAGI (reference sequence). With V trimmed by 6 bases and J by 6 bases, 4 bases remained unmatched. CDR3 sequence (DNA): TGTGCCAGCAGACCGGGACAGGGGCAGACCCAGTACTTC. Residues: CASRPGQGQTQYF.

This clone turned up a few times. The genes are TRBV7-2 and TRBJ1-6, with 9 bases that match TRBD1. This CDR3 is built from 14 residues. V was clipped by 4 bases and J by 9 bases; unmatched bases: 4. Germline V gene sequence: CDR1 SGHTA, CDR2 FQGNSA. The CDR3 is CASSSQGAGSPLHF. The CDR3 DNA reads TGTGCCAGCAGCTCACAGGGGGCAGGTTCACCCCTCCACTTT.

The chain combines TRBV20-1 with TRBJ2-2; 8 bases agree with TRBD1. J was trimmed by 4 bases and V by 3 bases; bases with no gene match: 10. Germline-derived CDR1 and CDR2 are DFQATT and SNEGSKA (reference sequence). The CDR3 extends over 16 amino acids. CDR3 DNA sequence: TGCAGTGCTAGTGGACAGGGAAGTGTTCGCACCGGGGAGCTGTTTTTT. Translation gives CSASGQGSVRTGELFF.

The chain carries TRBV19 and TRBJ1-1; D uncertain. The CDR3 runs to 16 residues. CDR1 LNHDA and CDR2 SQIVND come from the germline V gene (reference sequence). Trimming stripped 7 bases from V and 0 bases from J, with 18 bases between. This CDR3 is CASTTDPRRVNTEAFF. CDR3 nucleotides: TGTGCCAGTACGACCGATCCCAGGCGGGTGAACACTGAAGCTTTCTTT.

The rearrangement uses TRBV4-1 and TRBJ1-5; the match to TRBD1 covers 9 bases. With 2 bases clipped from V and 6 bases from J, the junction kept 5 bases outside the gene matches. This CDR3 has 15 amino acids. CDR1 MGHRA and CDR2 YSYEKL come from the germline V gene. The CDR3 bases are TGCGCCAGCAGCCAATATGGGACAGGGACTCAGCCCCAGCATTTT. Protein sequence: CASSQYGTGTQPQHF.

The rearrangement uses TRBV6-5 and TRBJ2-5; D possibly corresponds to TRBD2 (5 bases). The V end was cut by 4 bases, the J end by 5 bases, with 14 bases between. This CDR3 spans 14 amino acids. The germline CDR1 and CDR2 sequences are MNHEY and SVGAGI. This CDR3 is CASSFSGLRETQYF. CDR3 DNA sequence: TGTGCCAGCAGTTTTTCCGGACTTAGGGAGACCCAGTACTTC.

In this sample, this clone turned up once. J is TRBJ1-3 and V is TRBV10-2; the D gene is possibly TRBD1 (5 bases). The length of the CDR3 is 13 residues. Germline-derived CDR1 and CDR2 are WSHSY and SAAADI. V was pared by 8 bases and J by 3 bases, with 11 bases between. In nucleotides, the CDR3 is TGCGCCAGCGGGGGGTTCGTTGGAAACACCATATATTTT. Protein: CASGGFVGNTIYF.